The source of this T cell receptor (beta chain) is a study of T cells after yellow fever vaccination. This clonotype was picked up many times. Using its own MiXCR run on the 5' RACE reads, TCRdb lists one record per CDR3 protein. This sample carries 90,000 to 130,000 distinct CDR3 sequences, 8.4% of them seen once, and the ten largest clones take less than 30%. Trimming shortened V by 4 bases and J by 6 bases, and 19 bases separated the two germline ends. The CDR3 is 15 residues long. Germline V gene data show CDR1 as SEHNR and CDR2 as FQNEAQ (reference sequence). The receptor's source is a man under 40 who received the YFV17D yellow fever vaccine. Sequenced here: CD8+ T cells sorted from PBMCs, sampled 45 days after the yellow fever booster vaccination. The V and J genes are TRBV7-9 and TRBJ2-7; D is unclear. Here the CDR3 DNA reads TGTGCCAGCAGCTCCGTAGGTGGGGTTATCCGCGAGCAGTACTTC. It codes for CASSSVGGVIREQYF.